This TCR beta chain was retrieved from a study of Ad26.COV2.S vaccination and SARS-CoV-2 variants listed by TCRdb under 2021. Background for the entire study: Vaccine-arm donors were drawn from COV1001, a multicentre, randomized, double-blind, placebo-controlled phase I-IIa trial of Ad26.COV2.S in healthy adults. Ad26.COV2.S was given intramuscularly at 5x10^10 or 1x10^11 viral particles, as a single shot or as two shots 56 days apart. TCRbeta repertoire sequencing served as the tool for gauging how specific and how broad the SARS-CoV-2-reactive T cell receptors were following Ad26.COV2.S vaccination. The TCR-sequenced set comprised around 30 samples: approximately 19 Ad26.COV2.S vaccine recipients, 5 placebo recipients and 8 SARS-CoV-2 convalescent individuals. Trial participants were randomized into five groups of five, in which low-dose or high-dose Ad26.COV2.S was given once or twice, or placebo was given on both occasions. Investigators did not know the trial group allocation while performing experiments and assessing outcomes. General conclusions and limits of the study: The study was not powered to compare responses between vaccine doses or regimens. After vaccination, spike-specific CD8+ and CD4+ T cell responses were reported to show substantial breadth. Ad26.COV2.S recipients had higher spike-specific TCR breadth than placebo recipients (P = 0.0014). Comparable non-spike TCR breadth was observed between vaccine and placebo recipients, consistent with only spike being contained in the vaccine. According to the authors, total T cell responses may have been underestimated by the TCR breadth and depth analyses.

Its CDR3 holds 16 amino acids, cysteine through phenylalanine. Of all the DNA, just the CDR3 is kept, 48 bases in frame from base 1. V is cut by 1 base and J by 7 bases, and the space between the germline ends is 14 bases. Per the germline V gene, MNHNS is the CDR1 and SASEGT is the CDR2. The label giving this sample's treatment or condition can be read as: some 20 received Ad26.COV2.S at low or high dose, single or two shots; roughly five received placebo; per-sample allocation not given. Repertoires of vaccine and placebo recipients were sequenced from samples collected on day 63 after the first injection. Between 29 July and 7 August 2020, Cohort 1b enrolled some 25 adults aged 18-55 years at one site in Boston, USA. Ad26.COV2.S consisted of a replication-incompetent adenovirus type 26 vector by which a prefusion-stabilized SARS-CoV-2 spike protein from the original Wuhan strain was expressed.

On this clone: Its antigen is unknown. The record has no base qualities; no much larger clone is one base away.

TCRbeta CDR3 regions were sequenced with the immunoSEQ Assay. After extraction, genomic DNA underwent amplification by bias-controlled multiplex PCR, followed by high-throughput sequencing. Per the source publication's procedure: Collapsing and filtering of sequences were performed to quantify the absolute abundance of each unique TCRbeta CDR3 region. T cell fraction was estimated by normalizing TCRbeta template counts to usable DNA, which was measured by amplifying reference genes present in all nucleated cells. Repertoire TCRs were annotated as SARS-CoV-2-specific when V gene, CDR3 amino acid sequence and J gene were exactly matched to a known reactive TCR set. MIRA supplied the reference SARS-CoV-2 TCR set, which was filtered for enrichment in COVID-19-positive ImmuneCODE repertoires so that public or cross-reactive TCRs were removed. Using the MIRA antigens, annotated TCRs were further analysed by specific ORF or by position within an ORF. Breadth was defined as the number of annotated unique rearrangements divided by the total number of unique productive rearrangements, and depth was defined as the summed frequency of the annotated unique rearrangements. Group comparisons of TCR breadth used two-sided Wilcoxon rank-sum tests. TCRdb's version of the immuneACCESS table is confined to in-frame rearrangements and falls short of the full clone set. An unresolved V gene accounts for under half of the shortfall where checked; the remainder is of unknown origin. V and J calls plus clone size are reproduced from that table; the DNA served to infer D and trimming. In this sample the table shows more than 300,000 clones, around four fifths of which occur a single time. The top ten constitute 2.1% of the sample.

This clonotype was obtained from a person between 18 and 60 years old who received the Ad26.COV2.S COVID-19 vaccine or a placebo. Sample: peripheral blood, taken in a trial of Ad26.COV2.S vaccine versus placebo. The sequence is built from TRBV6-1 and TRBJ1-6; no D gene can be assigned with confidence. For the CDR3, the sequence is CASSEGWQLGNSPLHF. The bases read TGTGCCAGCAGTGAAGGTTGGCAGCTTGGGAATTCACCCCTCCACTTT.